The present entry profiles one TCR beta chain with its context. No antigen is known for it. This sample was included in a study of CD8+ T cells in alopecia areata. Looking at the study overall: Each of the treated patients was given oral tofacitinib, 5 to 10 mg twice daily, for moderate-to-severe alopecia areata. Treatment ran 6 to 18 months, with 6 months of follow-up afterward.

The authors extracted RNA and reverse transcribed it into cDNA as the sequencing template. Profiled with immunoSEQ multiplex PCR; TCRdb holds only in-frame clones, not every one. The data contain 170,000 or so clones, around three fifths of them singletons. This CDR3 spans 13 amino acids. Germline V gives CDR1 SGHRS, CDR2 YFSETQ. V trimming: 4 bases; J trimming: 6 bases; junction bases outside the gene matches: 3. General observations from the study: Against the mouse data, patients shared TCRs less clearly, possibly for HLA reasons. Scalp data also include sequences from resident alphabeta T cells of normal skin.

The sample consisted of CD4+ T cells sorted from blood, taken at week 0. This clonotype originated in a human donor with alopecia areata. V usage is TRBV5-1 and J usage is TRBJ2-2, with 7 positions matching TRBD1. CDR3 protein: CASSNQGAGELFF. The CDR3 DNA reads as TGCGCCAGCAGCAACCAGGGGGCCGGGGAGCTGTTTTTT.